This TCR beta chain was profiled in a study of T cells in Graves' hyperthyroidism and ophthalmopathy. RNA transcripts were the template for amplifying TCR beta CDR3 regions. The primer set for the first-round RT-PCR of the TCR CDR3 was HTBI. TCRdb re-called the multiplex PCR reads with MiXCR, one entry per CDR3 protein. Of 90,000 to 120,000 distinct CDR3 sequences listed, 15% to 20% were seen once; the top ten hold around 42%. Regarding the study as a whole: By a 13 V-J model, ophthalmopathy was set apart from stable hyperthyroidism. Blood shared most expanded thyroid clonotypes above 0.001. Median prediction lead before ophthalmopathy onset was 6 to 8 months with the model.

8.5 to 10 ml of fresh peripheral blood supplied the PBMCs. This clonotype was seen repeatedly, ten times or more. Its matching antigen is unknown. Germline CDR1 SQVTM, CDR2 ANQGSEA. The length of the CDR3 is 14 residues. Between the trimmed V and J ends, which lost 7 bases and 0 bases, there was a span of 15 bases. The V call is TRBV29-1, the J call TRBJ1-1, with D perhaps TRBD1 (5 bases). This receptor was obtained from a woman aged 50 to 60 with Graves' hyperthyroidism. The source material was blood. CDR3 DNA: TGCAGCGCCCTAAAGGGGCTGATGAACACTGAAGCTTTCTTT. It codes for CSALKGLMNTEAFF.